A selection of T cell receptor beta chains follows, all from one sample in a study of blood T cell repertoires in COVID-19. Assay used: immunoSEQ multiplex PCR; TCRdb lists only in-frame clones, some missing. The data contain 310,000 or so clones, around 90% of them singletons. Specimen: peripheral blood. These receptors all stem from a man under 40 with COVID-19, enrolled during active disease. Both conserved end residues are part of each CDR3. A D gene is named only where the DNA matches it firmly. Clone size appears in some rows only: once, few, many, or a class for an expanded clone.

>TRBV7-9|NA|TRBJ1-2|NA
CASSFTGVVDYGYTF
TGTGCCAGCAGCTTTACGGGGGTGGTCGACTATGGCTACACCTTC
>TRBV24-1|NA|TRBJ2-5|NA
CATSDPQGEGETQYF
TGTGCCACCAGTGATCCACAGGGGGAGGGAGAGACCCAGTACTTC
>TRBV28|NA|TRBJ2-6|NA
CASSSTASGANVLTF
TGTGCCAGCAGTTCCACAGCCTCTGGGGCCAACGTCCTGACTTTC
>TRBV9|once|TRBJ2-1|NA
CASSETTGTYNEQFF
TGTGCCAGCAGCGAGACGACAGGGACTTACAATGAGCAGTTCTTC
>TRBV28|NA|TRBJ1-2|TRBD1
CASRGQGNGYTF
TGTGCCAGCAGGGGACAGGGGAACGGCTACACCTTC
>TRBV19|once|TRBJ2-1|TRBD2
CASSKVAGEYNEQFF
TGTGCCAGTAGTAAGGTAGCGGGAGAATACAATGAGCAGTTCTTC
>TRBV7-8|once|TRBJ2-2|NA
CASSSSRTPNTGELFF
TGTGCCAGCAGCAGCTCCAGGACACCGAACACCGGGGAGCTGTTTTTT
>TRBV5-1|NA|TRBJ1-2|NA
CASSLERWDTLGGYTF
TGCGCCAGCAGCTTGGAAAGATGGGACACACTTGGGGGCTACACCTTC
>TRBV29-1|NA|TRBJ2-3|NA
CSVEPVDRQMWGTDTQYF
TGCAGCGTTGAACCGGTGGACAGACAGATGTGGGGCACAGATACGCAGTATTTT
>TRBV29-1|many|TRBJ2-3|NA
CSVDLHDTPVDTQYF
TGCAGCGTTGATCTCCACGACACCCCGGTGGATACGCAGTATTTT
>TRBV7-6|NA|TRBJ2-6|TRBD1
CASSSWTGGGGGANVLTF
TGTGCCAGCAGCTCTTGGACAGGGGGCGGTGGAGGGGCCAACGTCCTGACTTTC
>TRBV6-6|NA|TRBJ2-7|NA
CASSYSQDSYEQYF
TGTGCCAGCAGTTACTCACAGGACTCCTACGAGCAGTACTTC
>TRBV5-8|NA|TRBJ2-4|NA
CASSLGQPKLAKNIQYF
TGTGCCAGCAGCTTGGGACAGCCCAAACTAGCCAAAAACATTCAGTACTTC
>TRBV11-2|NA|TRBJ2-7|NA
CASSVLSGHHYEQYF
TGTGCCAGCAGCGTACTTTCGGGACACCACTACGAGCAGTACTTC
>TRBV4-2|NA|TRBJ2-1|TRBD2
CASSQSPLSGRRNEQFF
TGTGCCAGCAGCCAATCCCCGTTGAGCGGGAGGCGGAATGAGCAGTTCTTC
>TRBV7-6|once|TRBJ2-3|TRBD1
CASSFYRGRTDTQYF
TGTGCCAGCAGCTTTTACAGGGGGCGAACAGATACGCAGTATTTT
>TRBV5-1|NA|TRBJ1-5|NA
CASSLDTSNQPQHF
TGCGCCAGCAGCCTCGACACAAGCAATCAGCCCCAGCATTTT
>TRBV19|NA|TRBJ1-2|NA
CASAGADPNYGYTF
TGTGCCAGTGCAGGGGCGGACCCTAACTATGGCTACACCTTC
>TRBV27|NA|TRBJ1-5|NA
CASSLGGYQPQHF
TGTGCCAGCAGTTTAGGGGGGTATCAGCCCCAGCATTTT
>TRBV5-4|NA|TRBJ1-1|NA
CASSSSPGAEAFF
TGTGCCAGCAGCTCATCCCCAGGCGCTGAAGCTTTCTTT